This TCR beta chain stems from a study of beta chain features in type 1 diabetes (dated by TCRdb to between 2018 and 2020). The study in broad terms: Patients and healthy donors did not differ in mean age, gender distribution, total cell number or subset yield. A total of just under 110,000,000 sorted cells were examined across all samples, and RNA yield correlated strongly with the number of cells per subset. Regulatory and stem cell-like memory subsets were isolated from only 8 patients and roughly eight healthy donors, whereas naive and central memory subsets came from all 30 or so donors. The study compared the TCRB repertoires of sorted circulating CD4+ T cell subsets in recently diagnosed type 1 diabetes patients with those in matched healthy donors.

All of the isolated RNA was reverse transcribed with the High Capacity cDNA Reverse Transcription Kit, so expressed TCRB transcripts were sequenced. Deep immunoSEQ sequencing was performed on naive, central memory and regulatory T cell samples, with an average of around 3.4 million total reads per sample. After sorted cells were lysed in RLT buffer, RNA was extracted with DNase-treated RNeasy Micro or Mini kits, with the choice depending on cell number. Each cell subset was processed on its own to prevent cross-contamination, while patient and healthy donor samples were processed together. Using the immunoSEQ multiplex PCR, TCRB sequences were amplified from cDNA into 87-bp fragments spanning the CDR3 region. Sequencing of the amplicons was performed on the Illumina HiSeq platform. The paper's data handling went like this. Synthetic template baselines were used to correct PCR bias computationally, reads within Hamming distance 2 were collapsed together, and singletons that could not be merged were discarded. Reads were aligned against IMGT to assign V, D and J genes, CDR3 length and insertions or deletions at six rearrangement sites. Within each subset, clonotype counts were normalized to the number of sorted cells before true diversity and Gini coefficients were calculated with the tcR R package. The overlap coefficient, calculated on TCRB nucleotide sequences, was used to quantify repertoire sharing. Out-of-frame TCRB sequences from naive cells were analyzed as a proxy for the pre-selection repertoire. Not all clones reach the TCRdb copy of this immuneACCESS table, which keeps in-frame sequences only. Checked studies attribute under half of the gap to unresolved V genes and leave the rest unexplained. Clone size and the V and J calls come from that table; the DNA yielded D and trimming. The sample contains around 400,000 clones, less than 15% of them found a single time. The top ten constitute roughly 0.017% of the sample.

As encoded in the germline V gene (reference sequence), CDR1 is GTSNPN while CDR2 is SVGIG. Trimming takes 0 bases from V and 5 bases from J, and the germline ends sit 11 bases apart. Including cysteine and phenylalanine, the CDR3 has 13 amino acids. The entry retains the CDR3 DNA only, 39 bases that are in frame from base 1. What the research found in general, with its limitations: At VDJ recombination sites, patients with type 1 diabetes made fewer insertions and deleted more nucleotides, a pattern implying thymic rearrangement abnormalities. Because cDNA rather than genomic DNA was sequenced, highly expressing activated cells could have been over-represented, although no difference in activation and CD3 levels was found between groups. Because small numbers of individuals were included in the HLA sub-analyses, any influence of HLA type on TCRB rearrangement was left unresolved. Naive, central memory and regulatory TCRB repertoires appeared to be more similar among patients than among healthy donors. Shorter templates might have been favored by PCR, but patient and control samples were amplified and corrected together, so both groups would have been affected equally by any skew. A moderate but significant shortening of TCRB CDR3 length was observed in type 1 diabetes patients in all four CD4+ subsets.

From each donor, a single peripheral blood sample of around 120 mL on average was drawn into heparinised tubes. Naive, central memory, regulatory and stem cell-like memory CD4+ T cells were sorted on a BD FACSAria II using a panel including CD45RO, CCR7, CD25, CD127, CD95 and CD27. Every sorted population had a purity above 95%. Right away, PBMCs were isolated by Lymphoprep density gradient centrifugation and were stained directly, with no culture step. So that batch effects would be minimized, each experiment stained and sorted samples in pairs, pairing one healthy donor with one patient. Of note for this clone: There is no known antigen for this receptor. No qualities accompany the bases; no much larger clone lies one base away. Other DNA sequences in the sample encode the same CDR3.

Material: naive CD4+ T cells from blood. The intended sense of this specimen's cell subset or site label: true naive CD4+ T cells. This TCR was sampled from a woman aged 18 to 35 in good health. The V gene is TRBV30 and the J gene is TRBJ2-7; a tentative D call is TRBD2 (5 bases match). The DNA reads TGTGCCTGGAGTGTCGACCGGGGAAACGAGCAGTACTTC. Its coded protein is CAWSVDRGNEQYF. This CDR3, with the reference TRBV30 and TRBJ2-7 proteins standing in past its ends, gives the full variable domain SQTIHQWPATLVQPVGSPLSLECTVEGTSNPNLYWYRQAAGRGLQLLFYSVGIGQISSEVPQNLSASRPQDRQFILSSKKLLLSDSGFYLCAWSVDRGNEQYFGPGTRLTVT.